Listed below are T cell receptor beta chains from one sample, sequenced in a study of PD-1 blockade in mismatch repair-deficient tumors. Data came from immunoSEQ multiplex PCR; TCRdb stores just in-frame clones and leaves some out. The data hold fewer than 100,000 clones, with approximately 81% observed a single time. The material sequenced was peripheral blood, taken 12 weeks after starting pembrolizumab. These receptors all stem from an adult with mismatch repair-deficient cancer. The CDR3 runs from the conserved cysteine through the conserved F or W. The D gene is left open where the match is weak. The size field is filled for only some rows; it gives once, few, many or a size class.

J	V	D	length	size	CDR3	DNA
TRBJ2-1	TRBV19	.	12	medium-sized	CARATGYNEQFF	TGTGCCAGAGCTACAGGGTACAATGAGCAGTTCTTC
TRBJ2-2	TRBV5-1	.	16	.	CASSFGYTSNTGELFF	TGCGCCAGCAGCTTTGGGTACACCTCGAACACCGGGGAGCTGTTTTTT
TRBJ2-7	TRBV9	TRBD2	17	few	CASSPGTSGIIPYEQYF	TGTGCCAGCAGCCCTGGGACTAGCGGGATCATTCCCTACGAGCAGTACTTC
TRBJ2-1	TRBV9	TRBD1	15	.	CASSLSRGLRGEQFF	TGTGCCAGCAGCCTCAGCAGGGGGCTTAGGGGTGAGCAGTTCTTC
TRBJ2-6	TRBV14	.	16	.	CASSHLRISGANVLTF	TGTGCCAGCAGCCACTTACGGATCTCTGGGGCCAACGTCCTGACTTTC
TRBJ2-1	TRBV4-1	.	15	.	CASSQAPAGDNEQFF	TGCGCCAGCAGCCAAGCCCCGGCAGGGGACAATGAGCAGTTCTTC
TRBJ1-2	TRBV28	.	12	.	CASSVLWDGYTF	TGTGCCAGCAGCGTACTTTGGGACGGCTACACCTTC
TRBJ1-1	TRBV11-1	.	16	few	CASSPSRTALNTEAFF	TGTGCCAGCAGCCCCTCGCGGACAGCCTTGAACACTGAAGCTTTCTTT
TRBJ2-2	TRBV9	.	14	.	CASSAAAGSGELFF	TGTGCCAGCAGCGCCGCAGCAGGGTCCGGGGAGCTGTTTTTT
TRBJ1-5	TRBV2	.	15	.	CASSEQGYSNQPQHF	TGTGCCAGCAGTGAGCAGGGTTATAGCAATCAGCCCCAGCATTTT
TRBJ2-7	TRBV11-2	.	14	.	CASSLGTLFYEQYF	TGCGCCAGCAGTCTGGGGACACTTTTCTACGAGCAGTACTTC
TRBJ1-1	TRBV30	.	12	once	CAWSAAYTEAFF	TGTGCCTGGAGTGCGGCTTACACTGAAGCTTTCTTT
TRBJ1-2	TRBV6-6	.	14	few	CASRPRGGWYGYTF	TGTGCCAGCAGGCCCAGGGGCGGTTGGTATGGCTACACCTTC
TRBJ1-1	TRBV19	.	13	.	CASSTKPYTEAFF	TGTGCCAGTAGTACCAAACCTTACACTGAAGCTTTCTTT
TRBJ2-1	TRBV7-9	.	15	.	CASSASIGTSNEQFF	TGTGCCAGCAGCGCAAGCATTGGGACTTCCAATGAGCAGTTCTTC
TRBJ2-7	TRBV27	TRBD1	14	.	CASSFHRGPFEQYF	TGTGCCAGCAGTTTTCATAGGGGGCCGTTCGAGCAGTACTTC
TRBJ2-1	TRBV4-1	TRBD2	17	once	CASSQPLAESSYNEQFF	TGCGCCAGCAGCCAACCCCTAGCGGAGAGCTCCTACAATGAGCAGTTCTTC
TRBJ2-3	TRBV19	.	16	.	CASSIAWTASTDTQYF	TGTGCCAGTAGTATTGCTTGGACAGCAAGCACAGATACGCAGTATTTT
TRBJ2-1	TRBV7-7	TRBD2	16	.	CASSVGLAGVDNEQFF	TGTGCTAGCAGCGTGGGGCTAGCGGGAGTCGACAATGAGCAGTTCTTC
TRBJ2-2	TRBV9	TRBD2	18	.	CASSVRLAGGGNTGELFF	TGTGCCAGCAGCGTACGGCTAGCGGGAGGAGGGAACACCGGGGAGCTGTTTTTT
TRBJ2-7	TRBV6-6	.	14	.	CASSYKRNHYEQYF	TGTGCCAGCAGTTACAAGCGGAACCACTACGAGCAGTACTTC
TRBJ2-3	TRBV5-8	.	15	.	CASSLEYDSTDTQYF	TGTGCCAGCAGCTTGGAATATGACAGCACAGATACGCAGTATTTT
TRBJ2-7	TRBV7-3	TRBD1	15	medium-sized	CASSPRTGGAIEQYF	TGTGCCAGCAGCCCCCGGACAGGGGGCGCGATCGAGCAGTACTTC
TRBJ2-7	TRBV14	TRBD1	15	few	CASSQETGLGYEQYF	TGTGCCAGCAGCCAAGAGACAGGGTTGGGCTACGAGCAGTACTTC
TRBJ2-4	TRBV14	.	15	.	CASSHGTPRRNIQYF	TGTGCCAGCAGCCACGGGACCCCGAGGCGAAACATTCAGTACTTC
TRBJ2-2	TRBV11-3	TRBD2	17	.	CASSLVLASGYTGELFF	TGTGCCAGCAGCTTAGTCTTGGCTAGCGGATACACCGGGGAGCTGTTTTTT
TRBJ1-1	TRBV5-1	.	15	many	CASSWDPDPSLRAFF	TGCGCCAGCAGCTGGGACCCGGACCCGTCCCTAAGGGCTTTCTTT
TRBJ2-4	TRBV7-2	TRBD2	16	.	CASSLELAGVKNIQYF	TGTGCCAGCAGCTTAGAACTAGCGGGGGTCAAAAACATTCAGTACTTC
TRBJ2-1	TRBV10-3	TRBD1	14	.	CAIRTTGGGDEQFF	TGTGCCATCAGAACGACAGGGGGCGGGGATGAGCAGTTCTTC
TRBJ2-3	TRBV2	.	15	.	CASSGDRAVPDTQYF	TGTGCCAGCAGTGGGGACCGGGCGGTGCCAGATACGCAGTATTTT
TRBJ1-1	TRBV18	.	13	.	CASSQGMNTEAFF	TGTGCCAGCTCACAGGGGATGAACACTGAAGCTTTCTTT
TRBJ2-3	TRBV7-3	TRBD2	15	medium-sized	CASSLTAGETDTQYF	TGTGCCAGCAGCTTAACGGCGGGAGAAACAGATACGCAGTATTTT
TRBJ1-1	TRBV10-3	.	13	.	CAISEAVAAEAFF	TGTGCCATCAGTGAGGCTGTAGCCGCTGAAGCTTTCTTT
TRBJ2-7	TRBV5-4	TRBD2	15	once	CASSSGLAGGYEQYF	TGTGCCAGCAGCTCGGGACTAGCGGGAGGCTACGAGCAGTACTTC
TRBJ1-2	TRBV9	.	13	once	CASSVEGIGGYTF	TGTGCCAGCAGCGTAGAAGGGATAGGTGGCTACACCTTC
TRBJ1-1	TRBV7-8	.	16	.	CASSLKRADLNTEAFF	TGTGCCAGCAGCTTAAAACGGGCAGACTTGAACACTGAAGCTTTCTTT
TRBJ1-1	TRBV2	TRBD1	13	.	CASSGTGGTEAFF	TGTGCCAGCTCCGGGACAGGGGGCACTGAAGCTTTCTTT
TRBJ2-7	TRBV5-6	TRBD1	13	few	CASSFRGLYEQYF	TGTGCCAGCAGCTTCAGGGGGCTCTACGAGCAGTACTTC
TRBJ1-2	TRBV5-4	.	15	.	CASSPGGRFDYGYTF	TGTGCCAGCAGTCCGGGAGGGAGGTTTGACTATGGCTACACCTTC
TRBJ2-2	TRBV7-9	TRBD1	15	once	CASSPGDSLTGELFF	TGTGCCAGCAGCCCAGGGGACAGTCTCACCGGGGAGCTGTTTTTT
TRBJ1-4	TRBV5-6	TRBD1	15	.	CASSRTGGQGEKLFF	TGTGCCAGCAGCCGGACAGGGGGCCAGGGTGAAAAACTGTTTTTT
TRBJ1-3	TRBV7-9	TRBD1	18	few	CASSPQGGLPGAGNTIYF	TGTGCCAGCAGCCCCCAGGGGGGGCTCCCAGGCGCTGGAAACACCATATATTTT
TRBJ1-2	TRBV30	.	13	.	CAWRGGDLTGYTF	TGTGCCTGGAGGGGGGGGGATTTGACAGGCTACACCTTC
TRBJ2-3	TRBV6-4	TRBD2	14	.	CASSGLAGADTQYF	TGTGCCAGCAGTGGACTAGCGGGAGCAGATACGCAGTATTTT
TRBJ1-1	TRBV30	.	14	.	CAWSVGAGNTEAFF	TGTGCCTGGAGTGTTGGGGCAGGGAACACTGAAGCTTTCTTT
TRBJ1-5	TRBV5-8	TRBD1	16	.	CASTTDRRYSNQPQHF	TGTGCCAGCACCACGGACAGGCGTTATAGCAATCAGCCCCAGCATTTT
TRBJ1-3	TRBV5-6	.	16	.	CASSLGRLFSGNTIYF	TGTGCCAGCAGCTTAGGACGGCTATTCTCTGGAAACACCATATATTTT
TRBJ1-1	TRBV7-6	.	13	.	CASSWTGNTEAFF	TGTGCCAGCAGTTGGACGGGAAACACTGAAGCTTTCTTT
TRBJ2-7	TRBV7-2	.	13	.	CASSLVQGTEQYF	TGTGCCAGCAGTCTCGTTCAGGGAACCGAGCAGTACTTC
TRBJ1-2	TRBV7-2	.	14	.	CASSPRTSLEGYTF	TGTGCCAGCAGTCCCCGGACCTCCCTGGAAGGCTACACCTTC
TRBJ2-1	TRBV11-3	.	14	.	CASNRRAGDNEQFF	TGTGCCAGCAACCGGAGGGCCGGTGACAATGAGCAGTTCTTC
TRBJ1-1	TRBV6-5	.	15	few	CASSYFGVLNTEAFF	TGTGCCAGCAGTTACTTCGGGGTTCTAAACACTGAAGCTTTCTTT
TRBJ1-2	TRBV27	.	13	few	CASSSLWTSGYTF	TGTGCCAGCAGTTCCCTCTGGACATCTGGCTACACCTTC
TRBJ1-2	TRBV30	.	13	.	CACRDVEGRGYTF	TGTGCCTGTCGGGATGTTGAGGGCCGGGGCTACACCTTC
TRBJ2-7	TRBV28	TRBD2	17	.	CASSPPSAGGISYEQYF	TGTGCCAGCAGCCCCCCCTCAGCGGGAGGCATCTCCTACGAGCAGTACTTC
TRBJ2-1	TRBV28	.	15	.	CASSLLAGPFNEQFF	TGTGCCAGCAGTTTATTGGCAGGGCCCTTCAATGAGCAGTTCTTC
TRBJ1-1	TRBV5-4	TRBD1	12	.	CASSWDRAEAFF	TGTGCCAGCAGTTGGGACAGGGCTGAAGCTTTCTTT
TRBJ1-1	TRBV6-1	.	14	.	CASSEAWEVTEAFF	TGTGCCAGCAGTGAAGCGTGGGAGGTCACTGAAGCTTTCTTT